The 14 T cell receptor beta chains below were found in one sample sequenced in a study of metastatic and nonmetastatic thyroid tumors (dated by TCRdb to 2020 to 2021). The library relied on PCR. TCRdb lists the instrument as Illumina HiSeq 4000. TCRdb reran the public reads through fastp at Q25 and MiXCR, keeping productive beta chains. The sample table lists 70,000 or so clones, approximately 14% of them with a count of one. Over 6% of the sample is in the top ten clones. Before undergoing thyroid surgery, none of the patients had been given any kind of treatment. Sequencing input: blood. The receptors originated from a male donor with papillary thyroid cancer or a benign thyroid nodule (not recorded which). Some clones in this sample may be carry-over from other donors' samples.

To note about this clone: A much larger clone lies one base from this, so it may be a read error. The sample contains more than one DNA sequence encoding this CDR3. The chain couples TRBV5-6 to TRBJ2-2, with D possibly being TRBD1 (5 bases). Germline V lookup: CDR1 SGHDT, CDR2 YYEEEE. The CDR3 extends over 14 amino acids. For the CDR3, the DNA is TGCGCCAGCAGCTTGGACCAGGGCACCGGGGAGCTGTTTTTT. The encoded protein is CASSLDQGTGELFF.

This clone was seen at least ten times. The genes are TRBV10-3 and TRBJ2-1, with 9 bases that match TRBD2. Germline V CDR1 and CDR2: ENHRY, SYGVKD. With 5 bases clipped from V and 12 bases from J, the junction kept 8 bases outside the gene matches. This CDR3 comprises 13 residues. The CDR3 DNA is TGTGCCATCAGTTCACCGGGACTAGCATGGCAGTTCTTC. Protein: CAISSPGLAWQFF.

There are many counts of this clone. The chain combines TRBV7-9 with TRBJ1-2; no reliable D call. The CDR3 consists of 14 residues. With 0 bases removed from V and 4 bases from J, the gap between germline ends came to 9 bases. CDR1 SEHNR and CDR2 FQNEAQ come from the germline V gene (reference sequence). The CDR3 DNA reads TGTGCCAGCAGCTTAGCATCGGGATTCTATGGCTACACCTTC. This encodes CASSLASGFYGYTF.

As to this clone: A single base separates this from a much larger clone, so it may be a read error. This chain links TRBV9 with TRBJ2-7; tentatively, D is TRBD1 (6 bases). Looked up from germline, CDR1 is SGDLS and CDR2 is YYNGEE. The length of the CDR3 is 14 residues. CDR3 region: CASSGQVTGYGQYF. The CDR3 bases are TGTGCCAGCAGCGGACAGGTCACGGGCTACGGGCAGTACTTC.

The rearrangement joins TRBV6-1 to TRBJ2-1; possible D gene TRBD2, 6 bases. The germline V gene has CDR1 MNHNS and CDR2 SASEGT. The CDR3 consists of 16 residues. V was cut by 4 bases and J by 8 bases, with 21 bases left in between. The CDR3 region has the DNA TGTGCCAGCAGTGCCGGACTATCGGCCTCTAGGTATGAGCAGTTCTTC. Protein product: CASSAGLSASRYEQFF.

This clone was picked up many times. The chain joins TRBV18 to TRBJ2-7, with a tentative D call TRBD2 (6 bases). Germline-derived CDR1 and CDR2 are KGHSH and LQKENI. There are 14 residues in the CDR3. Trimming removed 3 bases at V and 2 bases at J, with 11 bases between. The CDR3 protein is CASSPPGLPYEQYV. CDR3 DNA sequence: TGTGCCAGCTCACCTCCGGGACTCCCCTACGAGCAGTACGTC.

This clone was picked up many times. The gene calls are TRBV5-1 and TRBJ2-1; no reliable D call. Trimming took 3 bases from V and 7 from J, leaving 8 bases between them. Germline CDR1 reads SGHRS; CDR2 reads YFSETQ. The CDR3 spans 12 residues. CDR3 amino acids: CASSSLANEQFF. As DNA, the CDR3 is TGCGCCAGCAGCTCGCTTGCTAATGAGCAGTTCTTC. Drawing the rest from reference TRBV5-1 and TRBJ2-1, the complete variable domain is KAGVTQTPRYLIKTRGQQVTLSCSPISGHRSVSWYQQTPGQGLQFLFEYFSETQRNKGNFPGRFSGRQFSNSRSEMNVSTLELGDSALYLCASSSLANEQFFGPGTRLTVL.

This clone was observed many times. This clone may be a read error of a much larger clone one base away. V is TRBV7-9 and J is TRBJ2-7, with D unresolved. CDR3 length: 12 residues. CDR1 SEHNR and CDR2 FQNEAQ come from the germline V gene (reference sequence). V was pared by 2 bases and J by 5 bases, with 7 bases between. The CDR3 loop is CASSLYYNEQYF. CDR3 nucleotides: TGTGCCAGCAGCTTATATTACAACGAGCAGTACTTC.

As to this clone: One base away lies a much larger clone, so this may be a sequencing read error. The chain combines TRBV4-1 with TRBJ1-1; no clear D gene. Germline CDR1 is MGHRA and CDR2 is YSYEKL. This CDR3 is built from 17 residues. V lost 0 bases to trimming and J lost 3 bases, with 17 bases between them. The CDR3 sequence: CASSQEGPLHMYTEAFF. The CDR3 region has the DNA TGCGCCAGCAGCCAAGAAGGGCCCCTCCATATGTACACTGAAGCTTTCTTT.

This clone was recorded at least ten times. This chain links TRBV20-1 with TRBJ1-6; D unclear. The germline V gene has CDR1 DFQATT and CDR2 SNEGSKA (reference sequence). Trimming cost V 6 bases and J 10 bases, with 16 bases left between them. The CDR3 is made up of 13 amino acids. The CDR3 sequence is CSAPSASGSPLHF. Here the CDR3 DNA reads TGCAGTGCCCCCTCGGCTTCGGGGTCACCCCTCCACTTT.

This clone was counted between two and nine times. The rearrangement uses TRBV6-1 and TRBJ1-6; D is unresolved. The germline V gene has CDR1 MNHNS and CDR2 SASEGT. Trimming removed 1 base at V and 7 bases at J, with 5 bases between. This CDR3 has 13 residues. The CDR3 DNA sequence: TGTGCCAGCAGTGAAGGGGAAAATTCACCCCTCCACTTT. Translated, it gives CASSEGENSPLHF.

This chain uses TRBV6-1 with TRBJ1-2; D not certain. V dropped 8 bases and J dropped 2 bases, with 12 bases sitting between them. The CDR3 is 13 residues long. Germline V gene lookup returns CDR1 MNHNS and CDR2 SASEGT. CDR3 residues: CASAPGVNYGYTF. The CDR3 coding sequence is TGTGCCAGCGCCCCCGGGGTCAACTATGGCTACACCTTC.

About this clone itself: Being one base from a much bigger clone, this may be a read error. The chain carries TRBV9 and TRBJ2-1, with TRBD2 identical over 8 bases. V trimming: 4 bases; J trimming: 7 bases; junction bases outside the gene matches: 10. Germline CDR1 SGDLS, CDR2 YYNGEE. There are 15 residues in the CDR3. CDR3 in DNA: TGTGCCAGCAGCCGAAGAGTACTAGCGGTTAATGAGCAGTTCTTC. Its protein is CASSRRVLAVNEQFF.

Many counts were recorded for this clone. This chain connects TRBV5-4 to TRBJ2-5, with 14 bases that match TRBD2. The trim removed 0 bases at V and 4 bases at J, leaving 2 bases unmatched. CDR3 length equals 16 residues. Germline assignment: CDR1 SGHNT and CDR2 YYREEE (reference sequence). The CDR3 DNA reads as TGTGCCAGCAGCTTGGGACTAGCGGGAGGGCCAGAGACCCAGTACTTC. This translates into CASSLGLAGGPETQYF.